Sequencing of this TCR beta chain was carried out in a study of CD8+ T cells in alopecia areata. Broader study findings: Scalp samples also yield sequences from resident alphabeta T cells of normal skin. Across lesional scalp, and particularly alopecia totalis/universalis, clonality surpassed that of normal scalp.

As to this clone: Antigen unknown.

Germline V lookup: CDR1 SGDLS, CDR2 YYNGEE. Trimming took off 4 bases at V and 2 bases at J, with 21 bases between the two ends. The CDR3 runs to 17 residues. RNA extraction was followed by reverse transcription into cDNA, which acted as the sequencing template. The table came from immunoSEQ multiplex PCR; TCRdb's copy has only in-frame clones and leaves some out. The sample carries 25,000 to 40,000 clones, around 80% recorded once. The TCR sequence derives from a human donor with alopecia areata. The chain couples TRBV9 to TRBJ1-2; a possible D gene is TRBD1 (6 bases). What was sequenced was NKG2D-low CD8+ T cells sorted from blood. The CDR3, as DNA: TGTGCCAGCAGCCCACAGGGATACGAGAGAATCAACTATGGCTACACCTTC. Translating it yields CASSPQGYERINYGYTF.